A single sample is the source of the 27 T cell receptor beta chains below, sequenced in a study of identical twins. Using its own MiXCR run on the 5' RACE reads, TCRdb lists one record per CDR3 protein. The sample lists roughly 290,000 distinct CDR3 sequences, just under 9.5% occurring once. These data also featured in a second study, about yellow fever vaccine responses in identical twins.

The sequencing sample was made of CD8+ T cells sorted from blood. The source is a woman in her late teens or twenties in good health.

This clonotype occurred many times. V gene TRBV4-2 combines with J gene TRBJ1-4, with D uncertain. Deletions cut 3 bases from V and 6 bases from J, with 2 bases between. CDR3 length: 11 residues. Germline lookup yields CDR1 LGHNA and CDR2 YNFKEQ. CDR3 residues: CASSHDEKLFF. CDR3 sequence (DNA): TGTGCCAGCAGCCATGATGAAAAACTGTTTTTT.

At least ten counts were recorded for this clonotype. The chain uses TRBV7-9 and TRBJ1-5; D is unclear. Germline CDR1 is SEHNR and CDR2 is FQNEAQ (reference sequence). CDR3 length: 15 amino acids. Trimming left V 1 base short and J 5 bases short, with 12 bases between. Written as DNA, the CDR3 is TGTGCCAGCAGCTTAGAGTCTGAACCAGATCAGCCCCAGCATTTT. It specifies CASSLESEPDQPQHF.

The table lists this clonotype with a few counts. V and J are TRBV18 and TRBJ2-6; the D call may be TRBD1 or TRBD2 (5 bases each). Per germline, CDR1 KGHSH and CDR2 LQKENI. V lost 3 bases and J lost 3, with 30 bases in between. This CDR3 is 22 amino acids long. DNA for the CDR3: TGTGCCAGCTCACCCTACCAGGGAGCATCAGACAGACCTCCCAGTGGGGCCAACGTCCTGACTTTC. Translating it yields CASSPYQGASDRPPSGANVLTF.

The chain recombines TRBV2 with TRBJ2-3; tentatively, D is TRBD1 or TRBD2 (5 bases each). Germline V gives CDR1 SNHLY, CDR2 FYNNEI. The V end lost 2 bases, the J end lost 6 bases, and 15 bases lay between the germline ends. The CDR3 contains 15 residues. The DNA for the CDR3 is TGTGCCAGCAGTGAATGGGACGACAGAACGGATACGCAGTATTTT. Protein product: CASSEWDDRTDTQYF.

The table lists this clonotype with many counts. The chain uses TRBV29-1 and TRBJ2-7; the D is unclear. Trimming took 4 bases from V and 0 from J, leaving 10 bases between them. Germline V gives CDR1 SQVTM, CDR2 ANQGSEA. This CDR3 region has 13 residues. CDR3 sequence (DNA): TGCAGCGTTGGGGCCAAGAGCTCCTACGAGCAGTACTTC. Its translation: CSVGAKSSYEQYF.

J is TRBJ2-7 and V is TRBV29-1; no definite D call. This CDR3 region has 15 residues. The germline V gene encodes CDR1 SQVTM and CDR2 ANQGSEA. Trimming took off 1 base at V and 9 bases at J, with 22 bases between the two ends. CDR3 in DNA: TGCAGCGTTGAAGTTTGGAGCGATACCCTAAAGGTGCAGTACTTC. Its translation: CSVEVWSDTLKVQYF.

This chain connects TRBV9 to TRBJ2-3; no clear D. The CDR3 totals 14 residues. CDR1 is SGDLS, CDR2 YYNGEE, per germline. V lost 4 bases, J lost 0 bases, and 9 bases lay in between. CDR3 bases: TGTGCCAGCAGCTCCGCTTTTAGCACAGATACGCAGTATTTT. This encodes CASSSAFSTDTQYF. Combining the CDR3 with reference TRBV9 and TRBJ2-3 gives the whole variable domain DSGVTQTPKHLITATGQRVTLRCSPRSGDLSVYWYQQSLDQGLQFLIQYYNGEERAKGNILERFSAQQFPDLHSELNLSSLELGDSALYFCASSSAFSTDTQYFGPGTRLTVL.

This clonotype occurred many times. V gene TRBV20-1 combines with J gene TRBJ2-7; the match to TRBD2 covers 10 bases. CDR1 is DFQATT, CDR2 SNEGSKA, per germline (reference sequence). V was clipped by 3 bases and J by 1 base; unmatched bases: 9. The CDR3 spans 16 residues. CDR3 sequence: CSASSLAGVLSYEQYF. For the CDR3, the DNA is TGCAGTGCTAGCTCTCTAGCGGGAGTATTATCCTACGAGCAGTACTTC.

J is TRBJ2-7 and V is TRBV10-3, with D perhaps matching TRBD2 (6 bases). The CDR3 is made up of 15 amino acids. The V and J ends lost 3 bases and 2 bases respectively, with 14 bases between them. In germline, CDR1 is ENHRY, CDR2 SYGVKD. The CDR3 DNA follows: TGTGCCATCAGTGAAATGGGGACTTTAACCTACGAGCAGTACTTC. This encodes CAISEMGTLTYEQYF.

This clonotype turned up a few times. In DNA form, the CDR3 reads TGCAGCGTTGAATCAGCAGGGGAATCCTACGAGCAGTACTTC. It translates to CSVESAGESYEQYF. V and J are TRBV29-1 and TRBJ2-7, with TRBD1 as a possible D gene (6 bases). Germline CDR1 SQVTM, CDR2 ANQGSEA. The ends were cut back, 2 bases at V and 1 base at J, with 12 bases in the middle. The length of the CDR3 is 14 residues.

V usage is TRBV27 and J usage is TRBJ2-3; the D gene is possibly TRBD1 (6 bases). The ends were cut back, 3 bases at V and 3 bases at J, with 10 bases in the middle. Germline V gene data show CDR1 as MNHEY and CDR2 as SMNVEV (reference sequence). The CDR3 runs 14 residues. CDR3 bases: TGTGCCAGCAGTTTGACCGGGACAACAGATACGCAGTATTTT. As protein: CASSLTGTTDTQYF.

There are many counts of this clonotype. This sequence joins TRBV12-3 or TRBV12-4 and TRBJ2-7, with D perhaps TRBD1 (6 bases). The CDR3 totals 15 residues. Deletions cut 1 base from V and 4 bases from J, with 14 bases between. CDR3 amino acids: CASSLDSRGAYEQYF. The DNA for the CDR3 is TGTGCCAGCAGTTTAGACTCCAGGGGCGCTTACGAGCAGTACTTC.

The chain recombines TRBV15 with TRBJ1-1, with TRBD1 as a possible D gene (5 bases). In germline, CDR1 is LNHNV, CDR2 YYDKDF (reference sequence). The CDR3 has 14 amino acids. V gave up 0 bases and J gave up 8 bases, with 13 bases separating them. The CDR3 loop reads CATSREGKQGEAFF. CDR3 DNA sequence: TGTGCCACCAGCAGAGAAGGCAAGCAGGGAGAAGCTTTCTTT.

The sample holds many counts of this clonotype. CDR3 protein: CASSLQGQPYNEQFF. The CDR3 nucleotides are TGTGCCAGCAGTTTACAGGGACAGCCTTACAATGAGCAGTTCTTC. The chain couples TRBV28 to TRBJ2-1; 7 nucleotides line up with TRBD1. Germline V gene lookup returns CDR1 MDHEN and CDR2 SYDVKM. J lost 4 bases, V lost 2 bases, and 5 bases had no gene match. This CDR3 region has 15 residues.

The V and J genes are TRBV7-9 and TRBJ2-7, with 9 bases matching TRBD1. V lost 5 bases to trimming and J lost 3 bases; unmatched junction nucleotides: 5. Germline CDR1 reads SEHNR; CDR2 reads FQNEAQ (reference sequence). There are 14 residues in the CDR3. CDR3 in DNA: TGTGCCAGCAGCCCCACGGACAGGGGCTACGAGCAGTACTTC. Its translation: CASSPTDRGYEQYF.

The table lists this clonotype with a few counts. V is TRBV27 and J is TRBJ2-1, with a weak D call TRBD2 (6 bases). The CDR3 consists of 12 residues. The ends were cut back, 3 bases at V and 10 bases at J, with 10 bases in the middle. Germline values: CDR1 MNHEY, CDR2 SMNVEV (reference sequence). DNA for the CDR3: TGTGCCAGCAGTTTTAGCGGTCTCGAGCAGTTCTTC. The encoded protein is CASSFSGLEQFF.

The chain is built from TRBV20-1 and TRBJ2-3, with 11 bases that match TRBD2. Germline V gene sequence: CDR1 DFQATT, CDR2 SNEGSKA (reference sequence). CDR3 size: 16 residues. V trimming: 4 bases; J trimming: 1 base; junction bases outside the gene matches: 7. The CDR3 DNA is TGCAGTGCTACCTGGACGGGACTAGCGGGCACAGATACGCAGTATTTT. It encodes CSATWTGLAGTDTQYF.

This chain uses TRBV6-1 with TRBJ2-1, with 13 nucleotides matching TRBD2. CDR3 length equals 17 residues. Trimming cost V 5 bases and J 7 bases; bases outside gene matches: 11. CDR1 is MNHNS and CDR2 is SASEGT in the germline V gene. As DNA, the CDR3 is TGTGCCAGCAGTACCTACGGACTAGCGGGAGCGTGGAATGAGCAGTTCTTC. As protein: CASSTYGLAGAWNEQFF.

The rearrangement joins TRBV7-2 to TRBJ2-1; 9 nucleotides agree with TRBD2. Germline CDR1 and CDR2: SGHTA and FQGNSA. The J segment lost 7 bases and the V segment lost 3 bases, leaving 7 bases of the junction unmatched. The CDR3 contains 15 residues. The CDR3 nucleotides are TGTGCCAGCAGCTTTTTCCCTAGCGGGATTAATGAGCAGTTCTTC. As protein: CASSFFPSGINEQFF.

This clonotype has a count of ten or more. The J gene is TRBJ2-3, the V gene TRBV15; D not certain. V dropped 3 bases and J dropped 2 bases, with 3 bases sitting between them. The germline gives CDR1 LNHNV, CDR2 YYDKDF (reference sequence). This CDR3 has 12 residues. The CDR3 sequence: CATSSSTDTQYF. Here the CDR3 DNA reads TGTGCCACCAGCAGTTCCACAGATACGCAGTATTTT.

This clonotype was seen a handful of times. V gene TRBV4-1 combines with J gene TRBJ2-3; perhaps TRBD1 as D (5 bases). V was trimmed by 0 bases and J by 5 bases, leaving 15 bases between them. From germline, CDR1 is MGHRA and CDR2 YSYEKL. The CDR3 loop spans 16 amino acids. The CDR3 loop is CASSQDQGALRDTQYF. The CDR3 nucleotides read TGCGCCAGCAGCCAAGATCAGGGTGCGCTTAGAGATACGCAGTATTTT.

The chain employs TRBV6-2 or TRBV6-3 and TRBJ2-5, with 7 bases that match TRBD2. V shed 4 bases, J shed 9 bases, and the junction held 11 bases outside the gene matches. CDR3 size: 14 residues. Germline V gives CDR1 MNHEY, CDR2 SVGEGT. The chain's CDR3 is CASSSPRGEPSQYF. The CDR3 nucleotides are TGTGCCAGCAGTTCCCCACGGGGGGAGCCCTCCCAGTACTTC.

This clonotype was counted many times. The V gene is TRBV6-5, the J gene TRBJ1-2; D gene ambiguous. V lost 5 bases and J lost 4, with 11 bases in between. This CDR3 spans 13 amino acids. CDR1 and CDR2 from the germline V gene are MNHEY and SVGAGI. Written as DNA, the CDR3 is TGTGCCAGCAGTAATCCCCCGGGCTATGGCTACACCTTC. Translation: CASSNPPGYGYTF.

This clonotype appeared many times. V is TRBV7-9 and J is TRBJ1-4, with D possibly TRBD1 on 6 matching bases. Deletions cut 5 bases from V and 5 bases from J, with 15 bases between. The germline gives CDR1 SEHNR, CDR2 FQNEAQ (reference sequence). The CDR3 covers 15 residues. The CDR3 reads CASSLTDSRNEKLFF. CDR3 bases: TGTGCCAGCAGCCTAACGGACAGTCGCAATGAAAAACTGTTTTTT.

This clonotype was counted many times. The chain recombines TRBV27 with TRBJ2-7; D remains ambiguous. Germline V gene sequence: CDR1 MNHEY, CDR2 SMNVEV (reference sequence). The ends were cut back, 4 bases at V and 1 base at J, with 8 bases in the middle. The CDR3 consists of 13 residues. The CDR3 nucleotides are TGTGCCAGCAGTTCGGCGTTATCCTACGAGCAGTACTTC. Translating it yields CASSSALSYEQYF.

This clonotype has just one count. This chain links TRBV20-1 with TRBJ2-7, with 7 nucleotides matching TRBD2. The CDR3 extends over 16 amino acids. Per the germline V gene, CDR1 is DFQATT and CDR2 is SNEGSKA (reference sequence). Losses at the gene ends were 5 bases for V and 4 bases for J; bases not matched to a gene: 17. The CDR3 nucleotides are TGCAGTGCTTCCCCGGGGTTGGCGGGAGAATCGTACGAGCAGTACTTC. This gives the protein CSASPGLAGESYEQYF.

The rearrangement uses TRBV7-9 and TRBJ2-3; D ambiguous. The ends were cut back, 4 bases at V and 5 bases at J, with 10 bases in the middle. The CDR3 totals 13 residues. Germline lookup yields CDR1 SEHNR and CDR2 FQNEAQ (reference sequence). CDR3 nucleotide sequence: TGTGCCAGCAGCTGGAGATCGGAAGATACGCAGTATTTT. This sequence encodes CASSWRSEDTQYF.